This T cell receptor beta chain comes out of a study of T cells in Graves' hyperthyroidism and ophthalmopathy. A word on this clonotype: Its matching antigen is unknown.

CDR3 length: 16 residues. V gave up 6 bases and J gave up 3 bases; unmatched junction bases: 11. Germline CDR1 and CDR2: MNHNS and SASEGT. Clinicians diagnosed patients from clinical symptoms, serum thyroxine and TRAb, thyroid ultrasound and orbital computed tomography. The investigators amplified TCR beta CDR3 regions from RNA transcripts. Primed by the HTBI set, a first-round RT-PCR was run on the TCR CDR3. TCRdb fed the multiplex PCR reads into MiXCR, producing one record per CDR3 protein. The table shows 300,000 to 350,000 distinct CDR3 sequences, with 15% to 20% occurring only once. Study-level results: Blood shared most expanded thyroid clonotypes above 0.001.

The chain has TRBV6-1 and TRBJ2-1; 7 bases line up with TRBD1. Sequenced: blood. The origin of this receptor is a woman in her forties or fifties with Graves' hyperthyroidism. The CDR3 region has the DNA TGTGCCAGCAGCCCACAATCGACAGGGATCTACAATGAGCAGTTCTTC. It specifies CASSPQSTGIYNEQFF.